Reported below is one T cell receptor (beta chain). Its specificity is not known. TCRdb re-called the reads with MiXCR, one entry per CDR3 protein. Here the sample spans under 350,000 distinct CDR3 sequences, around 20% being singletons. The data derive from a study of T cell repertoires in cytomegalovirus infection. Turning to the study itself: Matching HLA type and CMV infection were both indicated by public TCR beta signatures.

V lost 4 bases to trimming and J lost 5 bases, with 14 bases between them. The CDR3 contains 14 residues. The germline V gene has CDR1 SGHVS and CDR2 FNYEAQ. Sequenced material: cultured PBMCs, taken from culture after CMV antigen stimulation. This TCR came from a human donor in good health (CMV status not recorded). Some clones in this sample may be carry-over from other donors' samples. The genes are TRBV7-6 and TRBJ2-5; tentatively, D is TRBD1 (6 bases). The CDR3 nucleotides read TGTGCCAGCAGCTCAAGGACAGTGCGGGAGACCCAGTACTTC. Protein product: CASSSRTVRETQYF.